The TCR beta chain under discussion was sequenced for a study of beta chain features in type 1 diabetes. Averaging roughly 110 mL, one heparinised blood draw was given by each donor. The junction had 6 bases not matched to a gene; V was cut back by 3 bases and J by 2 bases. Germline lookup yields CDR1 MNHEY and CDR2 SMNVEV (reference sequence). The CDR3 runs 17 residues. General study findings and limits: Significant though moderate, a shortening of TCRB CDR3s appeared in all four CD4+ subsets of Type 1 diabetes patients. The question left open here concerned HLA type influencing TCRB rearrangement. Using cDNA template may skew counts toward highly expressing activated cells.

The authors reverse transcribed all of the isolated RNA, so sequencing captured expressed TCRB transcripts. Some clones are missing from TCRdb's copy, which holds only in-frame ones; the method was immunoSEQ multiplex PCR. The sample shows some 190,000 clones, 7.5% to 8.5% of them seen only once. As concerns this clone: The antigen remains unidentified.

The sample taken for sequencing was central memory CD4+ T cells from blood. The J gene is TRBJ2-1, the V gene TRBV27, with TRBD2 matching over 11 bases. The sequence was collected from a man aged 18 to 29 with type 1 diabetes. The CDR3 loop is CASSFALAGGPYNEQFF. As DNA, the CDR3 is TGTGCCAGCAGTTTTGCATTAGCGGGAGGGCCCTACAATGAGCAGTTCTTC.